Given below is one TCR beta chain in context. Antigen: not known. Time point given: technical triplicate 2. PBMCs stored at -80 C, 2 million in total, were the source of the unsorted libraries. Per germline, CDR1 SNHLY and CDR2 FYNNEI. This CDR3 has 17 amino acids. Trimming cost V 6 bases and J 4 bases; bases outside gene matches: 9. This sample is drawn from a study of neurological immune-mediated disorders. Overall study results and limits: The greatest TCR clonal expansion appeared in HTLV-1-associated myelopathy and the smallest, falling below healthy controls, in multiple sclerosis.

In each sequencing run, over 180 million TCR-beta sequences were generated from 15-18 subjects. TCRdb analysed the 5' RACE reads with MiXCR anew, one entry per CDR3 protein. The repertoire consists of about 55,000 distinct CDR3 sequences, with less than 25% occurring once and the leading ten covering about 4.6%. Sequencing input: PBMCs. The receptor was isolated from a man in his fifties or sixties with HTLV-1-associated myelopathy (HAM/TSP). This chain connects TRBV2 to TRBJ2-1; 13 positions match TRBD2. The CDR3 bases are TGTGCCAGCAGGGCATCCAGACTAGCGGGGGGATACAATGAGCAGTTCTTC. Translating gives CASRASRLAGGYNEQFF.